This entry lists 29 T cell receptor beta chains sequenced from one sample in a study of blood T cell repertoires in COVID-19. TCRdb keeps only in-frame clones here, not all; method: immunoSEQ multiplex PCR. The data contain 100,000 to 150,000 clones, 85% to 90% of them singletons. The sample comprised peripheral blood. The receptors originated from a man aged 55 to 70 with COVID-19, enrolled during active disease.

V is TRBV4-1 and J is TRBJ1-2; 10 nucleotides line up with TRBD1. Germline V gene lookup returns CDR1 MGHRA and CDR2 YSYEKL. Trimming took 0 bases from V and 3 from J; bases not matched to a gene: 7. The CDR3 consists of 17 residues. CDR3 nucleotide sequence: TGCGCCAGCAGCCAAGAAGGTCATGGGACAGGGGACTATGGCTACACCTTC. Translating it yields CASSQEGHGTGDYGYTF.

This clone came up once. The genes are TRBV6-6 and TRBJ1-1; 7 bases are a match to TRBD1. V shed 6 bases and J 10 bases; nucleotides not matched to a gene: 11. CDR1 and CDR2 from the germline V gene are MNHNY and SVGAGI (reference sequence). CDR3 size: 13 residues. CDR3 protein: CASSPGTALRAFF. CDR3 coding DNA: TGTGCCAGCAGCCCAGGGACAGCCCTTAGAGCTTTCTTT.

This chain's CDR3 is CASSLVRQGGEKLFF. CDR3 DNA sequence: TGTGCCAGCAGCTTAGTGAGGCAGGGAGGTGAAAAACTGTTTTTT. The rearrangement joins TRBV7-9 to TRBJ1-4; a weak D match, TRBD1 (5 bases). Germline-derived CDR1 and CDR2 are SEHNR and FQNEAQ (reference sequence). The CDR3 sequence is 15 residues long. With 1 base removed from V and 7 bases from J, the gap between germline ends came to 13 bases.

The genes are TRBV5-1 and TRBJ1-1; D unresolved. V lost 4 bases to trimming and J lost 1 base, with 14 bases between them. In germline, CDR1 is SGHRS, CDR2 YFSETQ. The CDR3 consists of 15 residues. DNA of the CDR3: TGCGCCAGCAGCCCCGGGTGGGTCGGGAACACTGAAGCTTTCTTT. Translated, it gives CASSPGWVGNTEAFF.

The rearrangement links TRBV27 to TRBJ2-1, with D maybe TRBD2 (7 bases). CDR1 and CDR2 (germline): MNHEY, SMNVEV (reference sequence). The CDR3 contains 16 residues. V was clipped by 3 bases and J by 5 bases, with 17 bases between them. The CDR3 nucleotides are TGTGCCAGCAGTTTGGAGGGGGGGCGAGGTCACAATGAGCAGTTCTTC. Amino acid sequence: CASSLEGGRGHNEQFF.

The genes are TRBV6-5 and TRBJ2-3; 7 bases map to TRBD1. The CDR3 loop spans 15 amino acids. V was clipped by 5 bases and J by 5 bases; unmatched bases: 10. Germline loops: CDR1 MNHEY, CDR2 SVGAGI. The CDR3 DNA reads TGTGCCAGCAGTCCCAGGGGGTGGGGTGGAGATACGCAGTATTTT. This codes for CASSPRGWGGDTQYF.

The chain links TRBV2 to TRBJ1-5; a possible D gene is TRBD1 (6 bases). V dropped 6 bases and J dropped 2 bases, with 14 bases sitting between them. This CDR3 contains 15 residues. Germline-derived CDR1 and CDR2 are SNHLY and FYNNEI. The CDR3 bases are TGTGCCAGCAGCCGCTCGCGGACAGGCAATCAGCCCCAGCATTTT. It specifies CASSRSRTGNQPQHF.

The J gene is TRBJ1-2, the V gene TRBV29-1, with no clear D. This CDR3 is built from 12 residues. Germline loops: CDR1 SQVTM, CDR2 ANQGSEA. Trimming left V 2 bases short and J 8 bases short, with 12 bases between. The CDR3 sequence: CSVERGLDGYTF. CDR3 nucleotide sequence: TGCAGCGTTGAAAGAGGGTTGGACGGCTACACCTTC.

V and J are TRBV12-3 or TRBV12-4 and TRBJ2-5, with D possibly matching TRBD1 (6 bases). V gave up 5 bases and J gave up 4 bases, with 11 bases separating them. The CDR3 totals 13 residues. CDR3 amino acids: CASSRDKRETQYF. Here the CDR3 DNA reads TGTGCCAGCAGTCGGGACAAACGAGAGACCCAGTACTTC.

This chain links TRBV7-8 with TRBJ2-5; 10 nucleotides align to TRBD2. This CDR3 is built from 16 residues. After removal of 5 bases from V and 5 bases from J, the junction contained 11 bases not matched to a gene. Germline assignment: CDR1 SGHVS and CDR2 FQNEAQ. CDR3 sequence reads: CASSPHGAGGRETQYF. The CDR3 nucleotides read TGTGCCAGCAGCCCCCACGGAGCGGGGGGGCGGGAGACCCAGTACTTC.

The rearrangement links TRBV11-3 to TRBJ2-3, with 7 bases aligning to TRBD2. J lost 10 bases, V lost 5 bases, and 6 bases had no gene match. CDR3 length equals 12 residues. The germline CDR1 and CDR2 sequences are SGHNT and YENEEA. This CDR3 is CASSPSGDAQYF. CDR3 nucleotide sequence: TGTGCCAGCAGCCCCAGCGGGGATGCGCAGTATTTT.

The chain has TRBV19 and TRBJ2-5; 13 bases map to TRBD2. The CDR3 consists of 16 residues. V was clipped by 4 bases and J by 6 bases; unmatched bases: 8. Germline V gives CDR1 LNHDA, CDR2 SQIVND (reference sequence). CDR3 loop: CASSKGLAGVLKTQYF. The DNA for the CDR3 is TGTGCCAGTAGTAAAGGACTAGCGGGGGTATTGAAGACCCAGTACTTC.

The genes are TRBV18 and TRBJ1-6; 9 bases agree with TRBD1. CDR1 is KGHSH, CDR2 LQKENI, per germline. Trimming cost V 2 bases and J 8 bases; bases outside gene matches: 10. The CDR3 covers 17 residues. CDR3 sequence (DNA): TGTGCCAGCTCACCAGTCGGGACAGGGCGTGTGGATTCACCCCTCCACTTT. As protein: CASSPVGTGRVDSPLHF.

The gene calls are TRBV7-6 and TRBJ1-1; 7 bases fit TRBD1. V trimming: 4 bases; J trimming: 1 base; junction bases outside the gene matches: 6. Germline V CDR1 and CDR2: SGHVS, FNYEAQ. This CDR3 spans 15 amino acids. The CDR3 DNA is TGTGCCAGCAGCTGGGGACAGAACGCGAACACTGAAGCTTTCTTT. It codes for CASSWGQNANTEAFF.

The rearrangement joins TRBV19 to TRBJ2-7; D may be TRBD2 (5 bases). This CDR3 contains 13 residues. Trimming shortened V by 4 bases and J by 4 bases, and 11 bases separated the two germline ends. Germline V CDR1 and CDR2: LNHDA, SQIVND (reference sequence). The CDR3 loop is CASSTGKRYEQYF. The CDR3 DNA reads TGTGCCAGTAGTACGGGGAAGAGGTACGAGCAGTACTTC.

The rearrangement joins TRBV27 to TRBJ1-1; D gene uncertain. V shed 5 bases and J shed 0 bases, with 16 bases lying between them. CDR3 length: 16 residues. Germline V gene data show CDR1 as MNHEY and CDR2 as SMNVEV (reference sequence). The CDR3 loop is CASSRNKERMNTEAFF. CDR3 bases: TGTGCCAGCAGTCGGAACAAGGAGCGAATGAACACTGAAGCTTTCTTT.

The chain carries TRBV27 and TRBJ1-2, with D maybe TRBD1 (5 bases). Germline-derived CDR1 and CDR2 are MNHEY and SMNVEV (reference sequence). The CDR3 sequence is 18 residues long. V gave up 5 bases and J gave up 0 bases, with 22 bases separating them. The CDR3 DNA is TGTGCCAGCAGTCCAGACCCCGGGGGACCACTCGCTAACTATGGCTACACCTTC. Translated, it gives CASSPDPGGPLANYGYTF.

V usage is TRBV23-1 and J usage is TRBJ2-7; the D gene is possibly TRBD1 (6 bases). TRBV23-1 is labeled an ORF, and its function is uncertain. CDR3 length: 16 amino acids. V lost 1 base to trimming and J lost 0 bases, with 13 bases between them. The CDR3 sequence is CASSQFPGHISYEQYF. In nucleotides, the CDR3 is TGCGCCAGCAGTCAATTCCCGGGACACATCTCCTACGAGCAGTACTTC.

The J gene is TRBJ1-6, the V gene TRBV6-6; TRBD1 matches 8 bases. The CDR3 consists of 16 residues. V shed 5 bases and J 5 bases; nucleotides not matched to a gene: 8. CDR1 is MNHNY and CDR2 is SVGAGI in the germline V gene (reference sequence). The CDR3 DNA follows: TGTGCCAGCAGTCTCCAGGGGGCCCAAAATAATTCACCCCTCCACTTT. It translates to CASSLQGAQNNSPLHF.

The chain uses TRBV9 and TRBJ1-3; D is ambiguous. This CDR3 comprises 13 residues. Trimming stripped 0 bases from V and 7 bases from J, with 8 bases between. Germline V lookup: CDR1 SGDLS, CDR2 YYNGEE. CDR3 DNA: TGTGCCAGCAGCGTAGATTTCGGGAACACCATATATTTT. Its translation is CASSVDFGNTIYF.

The J gene is TRBJ2-1, the V gene TRBV19; D gene ambiguous. This CDR3 has 11 amino acids. The V gene's germline CDR1 is LNHDA and CDR2 SQIVND (reference sequence). The V and J ends lost 3 bases and 7 bases respectively, with 4 bases between them. Here the CDR3 reads CASSIENEQFF. The CDR3 nucleotides read TGTGCCAGTAGTATTGAGAATGAGCAGTTCTTC.

The chain has TRBV7-8 and TRBJ2-7; 7 nucleotides match TRBD1. In germline, CDR1 is SGHVS, CDR2 FQNEAQ. J was trimmed by 2 bases and V by 2 bases; bases with no gene match: 6. The CDR3 spans 15 residues. CDR3 region: CASSLSGTDTYEQYF. The CDR3 nucleotides read TGTGCCAGCAGCTTATCCGGGACAGACACCTACGAGCAGTACTTC.

The chain recombines TRBV5-4 with TRBJ1-2, with 11 bases matching TRBD1. CDR1 is SGHNT and CDR2 is YYREEE in the germline V gene (reference sequence). The CDR3 is made up of 14 amino acids. With V trimmed by 3 bases and J by 7 bases, 5 bases remained unmatched. The CDR3 DNA reads TGTGCCAGCAGCTCCGCCGGGACAGGGGGTGGCTACACCTTC. It encodes CASSSAGTGGGYTF.

The CDR3 region is CASSLWDRGQDTEAFF. The DNA for the CDR3 is TGTGCCAGCAGCCTCTGGGACAGGGGGCAGGACACTGAAGCTTTCTTT. The chain has TRBV7-3 and TRBJ1-1; 12 bases are shared with TRBD1. Per germline, CDR1 SGHTA and CDR2 FQGTGA. The CDR3 contains 16 residues. V shed 5 bases, J shed 3 bases, and the junction held 7 bases outside the gene matches.

This chain uses TRBV30 with TRBJ1-2, with TRBD1 as a possible D gene (5 bases). Looked up from germline, CDR1 is GTSNPN and CDR2 is SVGIG (reference sequence). Between the trimmed V and J ends, which lost 4 bases and 2 bases, there was a span of 11 bases. The CDR3 loop spans 13 amino acids. In nucleotides, the CDR3 is TGTGCCTGGAATCGGGGGATCAACTATGGCTACACCTTC. This codes for CAWNRGINYGYTF.

This rearrangement joins TRBV6-5 to TRBJ1-1; D unresolved. The germline V and J ends were trimmed by 6 bases and 0 bases, with 11 bases remaining between them. This CDR3 comprises 14 residues. Germline CDR1 and CDR2: MNHEY and SVGAGI. This CDR3 reads CASRAGRLNTEAFF. Here the CDR3 DNA reads TGTGCCAGCAGGGCGGGGAGACTGAACACTGAAGCTTTCTTT.

V usage is TRBV27 and J usage is TRBJ1-2, with TRBD1 matching 8 bases. Unmatched junction bases numbered 14, after V lost 3 bases and J lost 8 bases. Per germline, CDR1 MNHEY and CDR2 SMNVEV (reference sequence). This CDR3 has 16 amino acids. The CDR3 nucleotides are TGTGCCAGCAGTTTTACCCTAACCCAGGGGGCTAGAGGCTACACCTTC. Its protein is CASSFTLTQGARGYTF.

This sequence joins TRBV25-1 and TRBJ2-3; 10 bases agree with TRBD2. This CDR3 comprises 16 residues. CDR1 and CDR2 (germline): MGHDK, SYGVNS. Germline trimming cut 5 bases from V and 5 bases from J; bases unmatched to any gene: 10. CDR3 region: CASSPLAGFPGDTQYF. In DNA, the CDR3 is TGTGCCAGCAGTCCACTAGCGGGGTTCCCTGGAGATACGCAGTATTTT.

The chain links TRBV6-5 to TRBJ1-1, with unresolved D. CDR3 length equals 14 residues. CDR1 and CDR2 (germline): MNHEY, SVGAGI. Trimming cost V 2 bases and J 2 bases, with 9 bases left between them. CDR3: CASSYGLGNTEAFF. The DNA of the CDR3 is TGTGCCAGCAGTTACGGGCTCGGAAACACTGAAGCTTTCTTT.